This T cell receptor beta chain was sequenced in a study of blood T cell repertoires in COVID-19. Across the whole study: Material from acute and convalescent COVID-19 was sourced from the United States, Italy and Spain. The analysed material was cDNA or gDNA that came from T cells, B-cell-depleted T cells, or PBMCs.

In the study's own analysis: Amplification of reference gene primers was used by the study to estimate nucleated cell counts. Repertoires were generated with immunoSEQ multiplex PCR, while TCRdb's copy carries only in-frame clones and drops some. The V and J calls and clone size are taken from that table; D and trimming were inferred from the DNA. Found here are roughly 360,000 clones, more than 75% of them singletons; the top ten hold about 1.2%. The CDR3 is made up of 16 amino acids. Unmatched junction bases numbered 13, after V lost 0 bases and J lost 10 bases. Germline CDR1 and CDR2: SGHRS and YFSETQ.

Sequencing used peripheral blood. V usage is TRBV5-1 and J usage is TRBJ2-1; 7 bases align to TRBD1. This TCR was recovered from a human donor with acute or convalescent COVID-19. The donor label of this sample is uncertain. The CDR3 region is CASSLVGTDSLSEQFF. CDR3 bases: TGCGCCAGCAGCTTGGTTGGGACAGATTCTTTGAGCGAGCAGTTCTTC.